This record concerns one T cell receptor (beta chain) sequence. Its matching antigen is unknown. Preparation of the TCRbeta library involved a method that used unique molecular identifiers. TCRdb reprocessed the PCR reads via MiXCR and lists one record per CDR3 protein. The repertoire has around 700,000 distinct CDR3 sequences, 13% of them found once; the top ten carry around 0.79%. The sample originates from a study of T-cell reconstitution after alpha-beta-depleted transplantation in children. V dropped 0 bases and J dropped 5; count of bases not matched to a gene: 5. In germline, CDR1 is SGDLS, CDR2 YYNGEE. This CDR3 spans 15 amino acids. Study-wide points: T-cell numbers and diversity, one year after transplant, stemmed largely from T cells that were newly produced. Expanded graft clones numbering several hundred reportedly gave rise to alpha-beta T cells about two months after transplant.

Sequencing used PBMCs, obtained before TCRalphabeta/CD19-depleted stem cell transplant. This sequence joins TRBV9 and TRBJ2-3, with 8 positions matching TRBD2. This sequence originates from a girl aged 2 to 10 with congenital amegakaryocytic thrombocytopenia, due to receive a stem cell transplant. CDR3 in amino acids: CASSVGREVEDTQYF. The CDR3 bases are TGTGCCAGCAGCGTAGGGCGGGAGGTCGAAGATACGCAGTATTTT.